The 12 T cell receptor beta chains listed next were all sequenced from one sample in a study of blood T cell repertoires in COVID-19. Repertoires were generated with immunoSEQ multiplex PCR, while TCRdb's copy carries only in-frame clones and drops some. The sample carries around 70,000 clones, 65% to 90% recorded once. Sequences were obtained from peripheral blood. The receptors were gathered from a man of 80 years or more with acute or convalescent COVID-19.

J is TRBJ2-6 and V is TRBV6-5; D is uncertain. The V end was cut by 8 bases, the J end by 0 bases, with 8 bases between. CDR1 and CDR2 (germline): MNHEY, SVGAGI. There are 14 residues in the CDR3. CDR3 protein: CASRQASGANVLTF. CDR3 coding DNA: TGTGCCAGCCGCCAGGCCTCTGGGGCCAACGTCCTGACTTTC.

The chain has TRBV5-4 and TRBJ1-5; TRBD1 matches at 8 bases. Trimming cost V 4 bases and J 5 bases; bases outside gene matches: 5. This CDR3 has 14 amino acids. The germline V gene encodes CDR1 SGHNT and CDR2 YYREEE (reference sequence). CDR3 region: CASSRGTGDQPQHF. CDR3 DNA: TGTGCCAGCAGCCGCGGGACAGGCGATCAGCCCCAGCATTTT.

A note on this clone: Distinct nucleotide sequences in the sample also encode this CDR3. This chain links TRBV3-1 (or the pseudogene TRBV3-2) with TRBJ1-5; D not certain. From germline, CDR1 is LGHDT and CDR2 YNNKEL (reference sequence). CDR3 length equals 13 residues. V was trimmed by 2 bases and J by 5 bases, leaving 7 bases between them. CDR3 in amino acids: CASSQSGDQPQHF. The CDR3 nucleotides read TGTGCCAGCAGCCAATCCGGGGATCAGCCCCAGCATTTT.

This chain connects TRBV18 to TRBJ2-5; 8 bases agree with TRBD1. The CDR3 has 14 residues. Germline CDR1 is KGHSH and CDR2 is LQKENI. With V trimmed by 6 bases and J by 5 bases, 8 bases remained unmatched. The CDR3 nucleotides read TGTGCCAGCTCCCGGACAGGGTCGCGGGAGACCCAGTACTTC. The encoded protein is CASSRTGSRETQYF.

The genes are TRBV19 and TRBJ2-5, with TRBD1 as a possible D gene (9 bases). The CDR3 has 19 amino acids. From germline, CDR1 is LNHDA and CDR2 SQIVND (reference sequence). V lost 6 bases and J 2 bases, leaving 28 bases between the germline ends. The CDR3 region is CASSPNRGLTSGYQETQYF. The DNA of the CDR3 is TGTGCCAGTAGCCCCAACAGGGGGCTAACTAGCGGTTATCAAGAGACCCAGTACTTC.

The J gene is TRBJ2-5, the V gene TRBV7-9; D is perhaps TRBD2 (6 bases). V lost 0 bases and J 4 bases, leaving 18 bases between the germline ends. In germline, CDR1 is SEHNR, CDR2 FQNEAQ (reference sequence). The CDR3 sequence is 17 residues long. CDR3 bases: TGTGCCAGCAGCTTAGCACCCGGAGGGGCCCGAGGAGAGACCCAGTACTTC. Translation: CASSLAPGGARGETQYF. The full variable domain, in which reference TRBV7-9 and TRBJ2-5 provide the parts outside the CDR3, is DTGVSQNPRHKITKRGQNVTFRCDPISEHNRLYWYRQTLGQGPEFLTYFQNEAQLEKSRLLSDRFSAERPKGSFSTLEIQRTEQGDSAMYLCASSLAPGGARGETQYFGPGTRLLVL.

The CDR3 DNA reads TGTGCCAGCAGTTCACAGGGAAGGGGCAATCAGCCCCAGCATTTT. The encoded protein is CASSSQGRGNQPQHF. The chain recombines TRBV28 with TRBJ1-5; D possibly corresponds to TRBD1 (6 bases). The V gene lost 4 bases and the J gene lost 2 bases, with 12 bases spanning the gap. Germline values: CDR1 MDHEN, CDR2 SYDVKM. The CDR3 extends over 15 amino acids. The whole variable domain, remainder taken from reference TRBV28 and TRBJ1-5, is DVKVTQSSRYLVKRTGEKVFLECVQDMDHENMFWYRQDPGLGLRLIYFSYDVKMKEKGDIPEGYSVSREKKERFSLILESASTNQTSMYLCASSSQGRGNQPQHFGDGTRLSIL.

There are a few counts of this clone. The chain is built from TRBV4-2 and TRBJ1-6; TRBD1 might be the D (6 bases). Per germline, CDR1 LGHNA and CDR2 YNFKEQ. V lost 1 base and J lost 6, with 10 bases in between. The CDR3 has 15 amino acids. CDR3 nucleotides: TGTGCCAGCAGCCAAGGGACAGATATTAATTCACCCCTCCACTTT. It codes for CASSQGTDINSPLHF.

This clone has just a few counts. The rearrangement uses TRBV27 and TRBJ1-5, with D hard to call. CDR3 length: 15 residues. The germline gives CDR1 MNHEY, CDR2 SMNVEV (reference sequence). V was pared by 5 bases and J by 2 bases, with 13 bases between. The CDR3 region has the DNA TGTGCCAGCAGTCAGGATTCCCTTGGCAATCAGCCCCAGCATTTT. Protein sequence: CASSQDSLGNQPQHF.

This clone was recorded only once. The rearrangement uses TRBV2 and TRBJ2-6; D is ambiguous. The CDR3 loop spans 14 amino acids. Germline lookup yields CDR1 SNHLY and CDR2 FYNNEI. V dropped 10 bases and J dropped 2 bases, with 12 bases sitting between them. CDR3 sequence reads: CAIEILTGANVLTF. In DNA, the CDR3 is TGTGCCATCGAGATCCTGACTGGGGCCAACGTCCTGACTTTC.

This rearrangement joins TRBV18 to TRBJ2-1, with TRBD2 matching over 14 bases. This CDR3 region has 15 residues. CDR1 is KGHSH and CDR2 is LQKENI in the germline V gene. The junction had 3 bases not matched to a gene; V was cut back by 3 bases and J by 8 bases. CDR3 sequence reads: CASSPGTSGSYEQFF. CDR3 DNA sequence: TGTGCCAGCTCACCGGGGACTAGCGGGAGCTATGAGCAGTTCTTC.

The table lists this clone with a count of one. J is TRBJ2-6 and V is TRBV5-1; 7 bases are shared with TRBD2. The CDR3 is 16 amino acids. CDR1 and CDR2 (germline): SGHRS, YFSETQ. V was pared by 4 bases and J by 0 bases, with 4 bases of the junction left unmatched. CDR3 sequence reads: CASSQPGGSGANVLTF. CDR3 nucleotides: TGCGCCAGCAGCCAACCGGGGGGCTCTGGGGCCAACGTCCTGACTTTC.